This TCR beta chain was documented in a study of CD4 T cells in relation to SARS-CoV-2 and coronaviruses. Remarks on this clone: The antigen remains unidentified.

This table comes from immunoSEQ multiplex PCR, and its TCRdb copy is limited to in-frame clones, with some not included. The repertoire holds about 24,000 clones, with less than 75% as singletons. The unexposed donors gave CD4+ T cells in 2011-2018, prior to COVID-19. The cells were cultured for around ten days before CD4+ T cells were isolated. CDR1 SNHLY and CDR2 FYNNEI come from the germline V gene. The length of the CDR3 is 15 residues. V lost 7 bases, J lost 3 bases, and 15 bases lay in between. Whole-study results and caveats: In roughly two thirds of donors, memory CD4+ clonotypes crossrecognized SARS-CoV-2 and at least one common cold coronavirus spike.

This chain joins TRBV2 and TRBJ2-2, with D tentatively TRBD1 (7 bases). The specimen sequenced was CD4+ T cells from PBMCs, cultured in vitro. This TCR derives from a human donor in good health. CDR3 bases: TGTGCCAGCATCCGGGAGACAGGGTACACCGGGGAGCTGTTTTTT. It yields the protein CASIRETGYTGELFF. The full variable domain, with the rest looked up from reference TRBV2 and TRBJ2-2, is EPEVTQTPSHQVTQMGQEVILRCVPISNHLYFYWYRQILGQKVEFLVSFYNNEISEKSEIFDDQFSVERPDGSNFTLKIRSTKLEDSAMYFCASIRETGYTGELFFGEGSRLTVL.